This T cell receptor (beta chain) was captured by sequencing in a study of blood T cell repertoires in COVID-19 (dated by TCRdb to the early 2020s). Some background on the complete study: The collaborator samples originated in the United States, Italy and Spain and spanned the acute and convalescent phases of COVID-19. The material from the prospective study consisted of cDNA or gDNA derived from T cells, B-cell-depleted T cells, or PBMCs. Subjects who had been exposed to COVID-19, were actively infected with it, or had recovered from it provided the deeply sampled blood TCRbeta repertoires that made up the dataset. A freely available public database, intended as a resource for researchers studying the immune response to SARS-CoV-2, is where the repertoires were released. Samples came from the ongoing ImmuneRACE study (first 160 participants) plus 1,254 subjects from 6 global collaborators. A de-identified subject ID, COVID-19 status, age in years and sex were almost always included in the sample metadata. Where HLA class I and class II types were available, the types were taken from metadata supplied by the sample provider, not from assay-based typing. Beyond this particular receptor, the publication reports: How much clinical and demographic metadata was included differed by source and by participant, and the metadata was provided uncurated.

Comment on this clone: The antigen it binds to is not known. It has no much larger one-base neighbor in the sample; base qualities were not kept.

CDR1 SGHRS and CDR2 YFSETQ were looked up in the germline V gene. The CDR3 has 18 amino acids, counting the end cysteine and phenylalanine. The read is trimmed to its CDR3 DNA, 54 bases read in frame from base 1. Relative to germline, V is 0 bases shorter and J is 2 bases shorter, with 17 bases between their ends. TCRbeta CDR3 regions were amplified from genomic DNA using the immunoSEQ Assay, a bias-controlled multiplex PCR. Processing in the source paper ran as follows. The number of nucleated cells in each sample was estimated by amplification of reference gene primers within the assay. To quantify the absolute abundance of each unique TCRbeta CDR3 rearrangement, sequence reads were collapsed and filtered. For each sample, productive Simpson clonality was calculated by taking the square root of Simpson's diversity index across productive rearrangements. Here the immuneACCESS table is served through TCRdb, limited to in-frame sequences with V and J called. Missing clones are a known gap in these copies; in checked studies unresolved V genes cover under half, and the rest lacks a known reason. The V and J calls and the clone size are those of that table, but D and trimming were determined from the DNA. The sample table holds roughly 220,000 clones, of which 82% were seen once. 15% of the sample lies in the top ten.

Participants in the prospective study were enrolled through a virtual design, were aged about 18 to 90 years, and lived in approximately 25 United States geographic areas. To assign participants to cohorts, the prospective study relied on clinical history that participants themselves reported in a screening survey and a study questionnaire. Recovered participants in ImmuneRACE Cohort 3 were defined by two consecutive negative NP/OP PCR tests, clearance by a healthcare professional, or resolution of symptoms. Each participant in the prospective study had whole blood, serum and a nasopharyngeal or oropharyngeal swab collected by mobile phlebotomists. Over a roughly 2-month period, participants in the prospective study had the option of providing additional blood draws and questionnaires. Before DNA extraction, blood samples from the prospective study were shipped at room temperature or frozen.

The V gene is TRBV5-1 and the J gene is TRBJ1-4; the D region possibly corresponds to TRBD1 (6 bases align). The sequencing sample was made of PBMCs or T cells enriched from blood (not recorded which). This receptor was taken from a man between 40 and 49 years old who had recovered from COVID-19. The CDR3 reads CASSLAPTGWATNEKLFF. The DNA reads TGCGCCAGCAGCTTGGCCCCGACAGGCTGGGCGACTAATGAAAAACTGTTTTTT.